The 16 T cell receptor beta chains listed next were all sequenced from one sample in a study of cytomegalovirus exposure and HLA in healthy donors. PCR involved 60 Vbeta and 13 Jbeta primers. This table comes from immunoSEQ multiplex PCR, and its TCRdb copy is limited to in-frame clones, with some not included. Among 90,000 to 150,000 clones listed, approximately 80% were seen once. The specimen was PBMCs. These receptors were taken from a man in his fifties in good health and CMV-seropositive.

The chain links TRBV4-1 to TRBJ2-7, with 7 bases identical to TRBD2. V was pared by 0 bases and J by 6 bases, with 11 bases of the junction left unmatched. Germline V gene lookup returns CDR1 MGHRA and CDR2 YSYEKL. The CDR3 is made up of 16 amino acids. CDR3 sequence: CASSQEGGRAFGEQYF. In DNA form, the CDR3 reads TGCGCCAGCAGCCAAGAAGGAGGGAGGGCCTTTGGCGAGCAGTACTTC.

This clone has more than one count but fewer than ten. CDR3 DNA sequence: TGCGCCAGCAGGGTTGGGGCCAGGGAGACCCAGTACTTC. Amino acid sequence: CASRVGARETQYF. J is TRBJ2-5 and V is TRBV5-1; weak D call: TRBD1 (5 bases). The CDR3 has 13 amino acids. Trimming left V 5 bases short and J 5 bases short, with 13 bases between. CDR1 is SGHRS, CDR2 YFSETQ, per germline.

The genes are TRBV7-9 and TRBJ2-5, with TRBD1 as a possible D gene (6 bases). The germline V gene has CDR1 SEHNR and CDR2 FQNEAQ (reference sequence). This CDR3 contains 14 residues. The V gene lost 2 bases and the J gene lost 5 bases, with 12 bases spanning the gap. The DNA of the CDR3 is TGTGCCAGCAGCTTAAGACAGGCCAGGGAGACCCAGTACTTC. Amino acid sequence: CASSLRQARETQYF.

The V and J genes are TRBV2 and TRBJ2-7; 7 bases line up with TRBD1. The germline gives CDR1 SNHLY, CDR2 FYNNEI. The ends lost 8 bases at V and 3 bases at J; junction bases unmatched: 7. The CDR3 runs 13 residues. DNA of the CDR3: TGTGCCAGCCTCCGGGACAGATTCTACGAGCAGTACTTC. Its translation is CASLRDRFYEQYF. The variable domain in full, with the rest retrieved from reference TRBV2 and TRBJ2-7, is EPEVTQTPSHQVTQMGQEVILRCVPISNHLYFYWYRQILGQKVEFLVSFYNNEISEKSEIFDDQFSVERPDGSNFTLKIRSTKLEDSAMYFCASLRDRFYEQYFGPGTRLTVT.

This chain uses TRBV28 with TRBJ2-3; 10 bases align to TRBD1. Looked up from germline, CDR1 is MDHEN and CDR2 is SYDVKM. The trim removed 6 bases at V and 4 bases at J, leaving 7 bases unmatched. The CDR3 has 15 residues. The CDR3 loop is CASSPDRGLADTQYF. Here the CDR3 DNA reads TGTGCCAGCAGCCCTGACAGGGGGCTGGCAGATACGCAGTATTTT.

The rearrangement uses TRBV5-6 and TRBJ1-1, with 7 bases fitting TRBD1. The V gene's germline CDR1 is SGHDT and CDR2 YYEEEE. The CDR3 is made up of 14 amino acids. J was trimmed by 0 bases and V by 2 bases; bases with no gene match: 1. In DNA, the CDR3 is TGTGCCAGCAGCTTTGGGACAGTGAACACTGAAGCTTTCTTT. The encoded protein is CASSFGTVNTEAFF.

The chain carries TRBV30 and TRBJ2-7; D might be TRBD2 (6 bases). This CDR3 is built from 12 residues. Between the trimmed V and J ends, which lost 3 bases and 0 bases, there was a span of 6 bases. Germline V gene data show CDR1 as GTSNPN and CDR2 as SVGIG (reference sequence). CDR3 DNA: TGTGCCTGGAGGACTAGCTCCTACGAGCAGTACTTC. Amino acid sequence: CAWRTSSYEQYF.

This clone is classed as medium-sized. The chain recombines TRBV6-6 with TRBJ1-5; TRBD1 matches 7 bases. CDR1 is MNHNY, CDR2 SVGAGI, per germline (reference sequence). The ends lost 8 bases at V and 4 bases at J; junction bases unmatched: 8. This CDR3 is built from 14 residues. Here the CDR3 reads CASSPGTENQPQHF. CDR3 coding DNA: TGTGCCAGCTCTCCCGGGACAGAAAATCAGCCCCAGCATTTT.

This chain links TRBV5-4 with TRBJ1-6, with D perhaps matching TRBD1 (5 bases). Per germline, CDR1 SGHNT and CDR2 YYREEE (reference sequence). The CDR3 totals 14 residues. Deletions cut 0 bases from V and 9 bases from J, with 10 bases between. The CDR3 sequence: CASSLAGVGSPLHF. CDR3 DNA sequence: TGTGCCAGCAGCTTGGCGGGGGTTGGTTCACCCCTCCACTTT. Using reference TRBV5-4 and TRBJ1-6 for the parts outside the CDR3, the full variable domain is ETGVTQSPTHLIKTRGQQVTLRCSSQSGHNTVSWYQQALGQGPQFIFQYYREEENGRGNFPPRFSGLQFPNYSSELNVNALELDDSALYLCASSLAGVGSPLHFGNGTRLTVT.

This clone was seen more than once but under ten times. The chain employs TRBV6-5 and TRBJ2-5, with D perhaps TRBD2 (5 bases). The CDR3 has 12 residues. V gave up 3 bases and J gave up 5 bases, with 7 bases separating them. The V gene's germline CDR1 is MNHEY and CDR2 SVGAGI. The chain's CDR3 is CASSYGEETQYF. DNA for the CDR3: TGTGCCAGCAGTTATGGGGAGGAGACCCAGTACTTC.

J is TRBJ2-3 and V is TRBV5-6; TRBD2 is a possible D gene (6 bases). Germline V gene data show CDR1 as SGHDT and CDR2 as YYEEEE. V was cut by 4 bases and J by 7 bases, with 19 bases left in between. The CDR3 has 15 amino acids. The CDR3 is CASSLGASAGNTQYF. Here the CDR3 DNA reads TGTGCCAGCAGCCTGGGAGCGTCAGCGGGCAATACGCAGTATTTT.

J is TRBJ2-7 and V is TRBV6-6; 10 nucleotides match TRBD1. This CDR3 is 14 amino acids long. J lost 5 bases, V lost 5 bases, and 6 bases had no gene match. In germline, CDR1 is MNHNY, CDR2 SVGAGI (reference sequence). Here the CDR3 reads CASSRGTGEHEQYF. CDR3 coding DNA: TGTGCCAGCAGTAGGGGGACAGGGGAACACGAGCAGTACTTC.

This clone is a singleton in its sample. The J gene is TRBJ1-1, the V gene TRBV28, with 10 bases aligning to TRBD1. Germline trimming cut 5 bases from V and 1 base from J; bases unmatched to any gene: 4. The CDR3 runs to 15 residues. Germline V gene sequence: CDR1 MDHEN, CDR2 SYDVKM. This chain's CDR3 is CASSPRTGGNTEAFF. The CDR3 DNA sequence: TGTGCCAGCAGTCCCCGGACAGGGGGGAACACTGAAGCTTTCTTT. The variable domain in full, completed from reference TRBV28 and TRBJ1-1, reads DVKVTQSSRYLVKRTGEKVFLECVQDMDHENMFWYRQDPGLGLRLIYFSYDVKMKEKGDIPEGYSVSREKKERFSLILESASTNQTSMYLCASSPRTGGNTEAFFGQGTRLTVV.

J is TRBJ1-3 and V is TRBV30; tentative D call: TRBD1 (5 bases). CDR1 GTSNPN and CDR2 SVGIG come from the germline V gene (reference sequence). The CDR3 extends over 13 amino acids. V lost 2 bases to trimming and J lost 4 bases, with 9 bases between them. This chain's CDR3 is CAWSKGPGNTIYF. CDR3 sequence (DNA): TGTGCCTGGAGTAAGGGGCCCGGAAACACCATATATTTT.

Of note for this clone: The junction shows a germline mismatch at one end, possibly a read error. CDR3 sequence (DNA): TGTGCCAGCAGCCTAGCCTACAGAGAGCAGTACTTC. Translation: CASSLAYREQYF. The gene calls are TRBV7-8 and TRBJ2-7; D possibly corresponds to TRBD2 (5 bases). This CDR3 has 12 residues. Germline CDR1 is SGHVS and CDR2 is FQNEAQ.

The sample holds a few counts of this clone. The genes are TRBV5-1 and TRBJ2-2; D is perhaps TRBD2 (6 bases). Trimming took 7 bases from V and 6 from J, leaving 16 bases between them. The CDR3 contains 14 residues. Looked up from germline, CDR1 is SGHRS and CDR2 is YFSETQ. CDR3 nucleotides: TGCGCCAGCTTTCTCGGGGGAGCCCCCGGGGAGCTGTTTTTT. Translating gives CASFLGGAPGELFF.